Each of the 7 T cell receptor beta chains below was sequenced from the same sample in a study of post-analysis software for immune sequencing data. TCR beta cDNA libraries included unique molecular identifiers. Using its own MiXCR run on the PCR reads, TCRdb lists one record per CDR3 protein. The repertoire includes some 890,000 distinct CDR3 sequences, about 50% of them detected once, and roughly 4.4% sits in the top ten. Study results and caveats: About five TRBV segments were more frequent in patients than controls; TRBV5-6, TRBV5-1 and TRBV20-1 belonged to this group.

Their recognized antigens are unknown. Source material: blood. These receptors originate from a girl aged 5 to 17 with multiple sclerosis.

Here the CDR3 reads CSARTSEETQYF. DNA of the CDR3: TGCAGCGCCCGGACTAGCGAAGAGACCCAGTACTTC. The rearrangement links TRBV29-1 to TRBJ2-5; the match to TRBD2 covers 9 bases. Germline V gene data show CDR1 as SQVTM and CDR2 as ANQGSEA. The CDR3 consists of 12 residues. The junction had 3 bases not matched to a gene; V was cut back by 7 bases and J by 3 bases. Full variable domain (missing parts from reference TRBV29-1 and TRBJ2-5): SAVISQKPSRDICQRGTSLTIQCQVDSQVTMMFWYRQQPGQSLTLIATANQGSEATYESGFVIDKFPISRPNLTFSTLTVSNMSPEDSSIYLCSARTSEETQYFGPGTRLLVL.

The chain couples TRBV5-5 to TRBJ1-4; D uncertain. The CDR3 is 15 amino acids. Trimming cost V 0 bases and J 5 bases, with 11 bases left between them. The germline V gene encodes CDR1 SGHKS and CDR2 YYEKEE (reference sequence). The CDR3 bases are TGTGCCAGCAGCTTGGCGGTACAGCAGAATGAAAAACTGTTTTTT. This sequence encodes CASSLAVQQNEKLFF.

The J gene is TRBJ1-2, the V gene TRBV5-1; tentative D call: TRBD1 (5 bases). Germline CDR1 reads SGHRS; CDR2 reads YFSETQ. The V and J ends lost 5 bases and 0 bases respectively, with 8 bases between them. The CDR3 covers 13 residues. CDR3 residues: CASRSTANYGYTF. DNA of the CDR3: TGCGCCAGCAGGTCGACAGCTAACTATGGCTACACCTTC.

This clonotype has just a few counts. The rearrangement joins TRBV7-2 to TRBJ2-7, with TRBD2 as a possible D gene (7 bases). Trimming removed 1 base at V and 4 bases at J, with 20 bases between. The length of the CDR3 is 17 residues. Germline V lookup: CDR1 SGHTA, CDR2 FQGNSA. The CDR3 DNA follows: TGTGCCAGCAGCTTAGTAGGCGGCGGGGGCAAACCTTACGAGCAGTACTTC. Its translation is CASSLVGGGGKPYEQYF. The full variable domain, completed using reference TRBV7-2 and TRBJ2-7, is GAGVSQSPSNKVTEKGKDVELRCDPISGHTALYWYRQSLGQGLEFLIYFQGNSAPDKSGLPSDRFSAERTGGSVSTLTIQRTQQEDSAVYLCASSLVGGGGKPYEQYFGPGTRLTVT.

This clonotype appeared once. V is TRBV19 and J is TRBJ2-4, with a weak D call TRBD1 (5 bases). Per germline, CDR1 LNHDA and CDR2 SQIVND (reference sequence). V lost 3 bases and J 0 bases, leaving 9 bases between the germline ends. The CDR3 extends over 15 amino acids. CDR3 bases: TGTGCCAGTAGTATCCCAGGGATAGCCAAAAACATTCAGTACTTC. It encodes CASSIPGIAKNIQYF. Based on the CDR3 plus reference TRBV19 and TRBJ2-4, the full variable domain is DGGITQSPKYLFRKEGQNVTLSCEQNLNHDAMYWYRQDPGQGLRLIYYSQIVNDFQKGDIAEGYSVSREKKESFPLTVTSAQKNPTAFYLCASSIPGIAKNIQYFGAGTRLSVL.

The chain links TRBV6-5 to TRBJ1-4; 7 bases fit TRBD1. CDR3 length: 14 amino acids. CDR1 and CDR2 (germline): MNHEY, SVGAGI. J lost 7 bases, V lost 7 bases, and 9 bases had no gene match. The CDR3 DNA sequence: TGTGCCAGCACTCAGGGGGTGGGGGCTGAAAAACTGTTTTTT. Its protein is CASTQGVGAEKLFF.

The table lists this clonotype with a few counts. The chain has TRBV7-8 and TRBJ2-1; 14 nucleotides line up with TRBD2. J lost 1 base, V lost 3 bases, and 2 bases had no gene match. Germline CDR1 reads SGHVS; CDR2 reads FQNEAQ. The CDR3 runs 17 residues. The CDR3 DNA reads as TGTGCCAGCAGCTTCCGACTAGCGGGAGGGTCCTACAATGAGCAGTTCTTC. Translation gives CASSFRLAGGSYNEQFF.